Below, 27 T cell receptor beta chains from the same sample are listed, as sequenced in a study of blood T cell repertoires in COVID-19. Using immunoSEQ multiplex PCR, the repertoire was profiled, and TCRdb retains in-frame clones only, with some absent. The repertoire holds some 50,000 clones, approximately 90% seen once, with 4% in the top ten. The sample consisted of peripheral blood. The receptor source for this set is a man in his forties or fifties with acute or convalescent COVID-19.

The rearrangement joins TRBV5-1 to TRBJ2-7, with 8 bases that match TRBD2. Germline assignment: CDR1 SGHRS and CDR2 YFSETQ. V gave up 0 bases and J gave up 5 bases; unmatched junction bases: 7. The length of the CDR3 is 15 residues. The CDR3: CASSLGGGRSDEQYF. CDR3 coding DNA: TGCGCCAGCAGCTTGGGTGGCGGGAGGAGCGACGAGCAGTACTTC.

This clone showed up just once. The chain recombines TRBV5-4 with TRBJ1-2; D remains unclear. The CDR3 sequence is 14 residues long. The germline gives CDR1 SGHNT, CDR2 YYREEE (reference sequence). Trimming cost V 2 bases and J 0 bases, with 8 bases left between them. The CDR3 coding sequence is TGTGCCAGCAGCTTTTACAGAGCTAACTATGGCTACACCTTC. This translates into CASSFYRANYGYTF.

The rearrangement joins TRBV4-1 to TRBJ2-1; 7 nucleotides align to TRBD2. The CDR3 has 14 residues. V was pared by 2 bases and J by 5 bases, with 3 bases of the junction left unmatched. Germline V gene lookup returns CDR1 MGHRA and CDR2 YSYEKL. This chain's CDR3 is CASSQTGLHNEQFF. The CDR3 coding sequence is TGCGCCAGCAGCCAAACGGGACTACACAATGAGCAGTTCTTC.

This chain joins TRBV7-8 and TRBJ2-3, with D perhaps matching TRBD1 (7 bases). Germline V gives CDR1 SGHVS, CDR2 FQNEAQ. The V and J ends lost 0 bases and 4 bases respectively, with 11 bases between them. The CDR3 contains 15 residues. The CDR3 bases are TGTGCCAGCAGCTTAGCGGGCAGGGGGGCAGATACGCAGTATTTT. Protein sequence: CASSLAGRGADTQYF.

V is TRBV19 and J is TRBJ1-1, with TRBD1 identical over 9 bases. V shed 6 bases, J shed 3 bases, and the junction held 5 bases outside the gene matches. This CDR3 spans 14 amino acids. Per the germline V gene, CDR1 is LNHDA and CDR2 is SQIVND (reference sequence). The CDR3 loop reads CASRIRTGDTEAFF. For the CDR3, the DNA is TGTGCCAGTAGAATCAGGACAGGGGACACTGAAGCTTTCTTT.

The V call is TRBV7-2, the J call TRBJ2-7; tentatively, D is TRBD2 (6 bases). Germline loops: CDR1 SGHTA, CDR2 FQGNSA. Deletions cut 1 base from V and 3 bases from J, with 13 bases between. The CDR3 is made up of 15 amino acids. The CDR3 protein is CASSLGEDPGYEQYF. CDR3 nucleotide sequence: TGTGCCAGCAGCTTAGGGGAGGACCCTGGCTACGAGCAGTACTTC.

V usage is TRBV12-3 or TRBV12-4 and J usage is TRBJ2-5; D gene uncertain. V lost 4 bases and J lost 5, with 8 bases in between. The CDR3 totals 12 residues. The CDR3 DNA reads TGTGCCAGCAGTTCAGGTCGGGAGACCCAGTACTTC. Translating gives CASSSGRETQYF.

This chain joins TRBV7-9 and TRBJ2-5; 10 nucleotides match TRBD1. The V and J ends lost 5 bases and 0 bases, in that order; junction bases with no gene match: 9. The germline V gene has CDR1 SEHNR and CDR2 FQNEAQ (reference sequence). CDR3 length: 17 amino acids. The CDR3 sequence is CASSHPRDRGDQETQYF. CDR3 sequence (DNA): TGTGCCAGCAGCCATCCCAGGGACAGGGGCGACCAAGAGACCCAGTACTTC.

This clone showed up just a few times. V usage is TRBV29-1 and J usage is TRBJ2-7, with TRBD1 matching over 10 bases. The CDR3 runs 14 residues. Germline values: CDR1 SQVTM, CDR2 ANQGSEA. Losses at the gene ends were 3 bases for V and 6 bases for J; bases not matched to a gene: 8. CDR3 DNA sequence: TGCAGCGTTGAGCCCGACAGGGGGCCCAGCGAGCAGTACTTC. This codes for CSVEPDRGPSEQYF.

The chain employs TRBV4-1 and TRBJ2-1; 9 nucleotides align to TRBD1. The CDR3 spans 14 residues. Looked up from germline, CDR1 is MGHRA and CDR2 is YSYEKL. With 8 bases clipped from V and 5 bases from J, the junction kept 7 bases outside the gene matches. In DNA, the CDR3 is TGCGCCAGCCCCCGGGACAGGGAGCACAATGAGCAGTTCTTC. Protein product: CASPRDREHNEQFF.

The chain carries TRBV7-3 and TRBJ1-2; D remains unclear. V was pared by 5 bases and J by 4 bases, with 11 bases between. The CDR3 is made up of 13 amino acids. Germline lookup yields CDR1 SGHTA and CDR2 FQGTGA. The CDR3 protein is CASSLAGSYGYTF. The CDR3, as DNA: TGTGCCAGCAGCCTTGCAGGAAGCTATGGCTACACCTTC.

This chain uses TRBV6-6 with TRBJ2-1, with D possibly matching TRBD2 (6 bases). Trimming stripped 2 bases from V and 3 bases from J, with 11 bases between. CDR1 is MNHNY, CDR2 SVGAGI, per germline (reference sequence). CDR3 length: 15 residues. CDR3 sequence reads: CASSYGGNHYNEQFF. The CDR3 DNA is TGTGCCAGCAGTTACGGCGGGAACCACTACAATGAGCAGTTCTTC.

The rearrangement joins TRBV18 to TRBJ2-5, with TRBD2 as a possible D gene (5 bases). Between the trimmed V and J ends, which lost 3 bases and 13 bases, there was a span of 24 bases. Looked up from germline, CDR1 is KGHSH and CDR2 is LQKENI. The CDR3 is 15 amino acids. CDR3 nucleotides: TGTGCCAGCTCACCCAGGCGGGCCAACACTAAGCCTCTGTACTTC. Amino acids: CASSPRRANTKPLYF.

The chain uses TRBV18 and TRBJ1-4; maybe TRBD1 (5 bases). Germline V gives CDR1 KGHSH, CDR2 LQKENI. Trimming took off 6 bases at V and 5 bases at J, with 13 bases between the two ends. The CDR3 covers 14 residues. CDR3 bases: TGTGCCAGCTCGCCCGACAGAAACAATGAAAAACTGTTTTTT. Encoded protein: CASSPDRNNEKLFF.

J is TRBJ2-5 and V is TRBV6-5, with D tentatively TRBD2 (5 bases). Germline assignment: CDR1 MNHEY and CDR2 SVGAGI. The CDR3 covers 16 residues. V lost 0 bases, J lost 4 bases, and 15 bases lay in between. The CDR3 region has the DNA TGTGCCAGCAGTTACTCGATGCACCCCGGAGGAGAGACCCAGTACTTC. It translates to CASSYSMHPGGETQYF.

The J gene is TRBJ2-7, the V gene TRBV19, with 7 bases that match TRBD1. CDR3 length equals 14 residues. Trimming at V came to 6 bases and at J to 5 bases, leaving 10 bases not matched to a gene. Germline CDR1 reads LNHDA; CDR2 reads SQIVND (reference sequence). Here the CDR3 DNA reads TGTGCCAGTAGGACCGGGACAGACCCGGACGAGCAGTACTTC. Translating it yields CASRTGTDPDEQYF.

V usage is TRBV7-6 and J usage is TRBJ2-1; no reliable D call. The CDR3 has 14 amino acids. V gave up 2 bases and J gave up 8 bases, with 13 bases separating them. In germline, CDR1 is SGHVS, CDR2 FNYEAQ. The CDR3 DNA reads as TGTGCCAGCAGCTTAAACCTCGGAGAGGATGAGCAGTTCTTC. As protein: CASSLNLGEDEQFF. Based on the CDR3 plus reference TRBV7-6 and TRBJ2-1, the full variable domain is GAGVSQSPRYKVTKRGQDVALRCDPISGHVSLYWYRQALGQGPEFLTYFNYEAQQDKSGLPNDRFSAERPEGSISTLTIQRTEQRDSAMYRCASSLNLGEDEQFFGPGTRLTVL.

The chain carries TRBV6-5 and TRBJ1-2, with a tentative D call TRBD1 (6 bases). The V gene lost 5 bases and the J gene lost 4 bases, with 17 bases spanning the gap. This CDR3 has 15 amino acids. CDR1 and CDR2 from the germline V gene are MNHEY and SVGAGI. CDR3 sequence: CASSRKQGMGYGYTF. Here the CDR3 DNA reads TGTGCCAGCAGTAGAAAACAGGGTATGGGCTATGGCTACACCTTC.

For the CDR3, the DNA is TGCAGTGCTAGTAGACAGTCCTACGAGCAGTACTTC. Translation gives CSASRQSYEQYF. The chain joins TRBV20-1 to TRBJ2-7, with TRBD1 as a possible D gene (5 bases). The V end lost 3 bases, the J end lost 1 base, and 7 bases lay between the germline ends. Germline CDR1 DFQATT, CDR2 SNEGSKA (reference sequence). This CDR3 is built from 12 residues.

The rearrangement uses TRBV20-1 and TRBJ2-1; the match to TRBD2 covers 14 bases. Trimming took 4 bases from V and 2 from J; bases not matched to a gene: 4. The germline V gene encodes CDR1 DFQATT and CDR2 SNEGSKA (reference sequence). The CDR3 covers 16 residues. CDR3: CSATEGLAGAYNEQFF. Written as DNA, the CDR3 is TGCAGTGCTACTGAGGGACTAGCGGGGGCCTACAATGAGCAGTTCTTC.

The chain employs TRBV2 and TRBJ2-5, with 9 bases that match TRBD2. The V gene's germline CDR1 is SNHLY and CDR2 FYNNEI. The V and J ends lost 1 base and 2 bases, in that order; junction bases with no gene match: 2. The CDR3 runs to 15 residues. The CDR3, as DNA: TGTGCCAGCAGTGAAGGACTAGCGGCACAAGAGACCCAGTACTTC. It specifies CASSEGLAAQETQYF.

The chain uses TRBV6-5 and TRBJ2-7; TRBD1 is a possible D gene (5 bases). The CDR3 covers 12 residues. Germline V gene sequence: CDR1 MNHEY, CDR2 SVGAGI. CDR3: CATGRDLYEQYF. CDR3 bases: TGTGCAACAGGCAGGGATCTCTACGAGCAGTACTTC.

The rearrangement joins TRBV5-1 to TRBJ1-5, with TRBD1 as a possible D gene (6 bases). CDR3 length: 13 residues. V lost 0 bases and J lost 11, with 12 bases in between. From germline, CDR1 is SGHRS and CDR2 YFSETQ. This chain's CDR3 is CASSLGAGESQHF. The CDR3, as DNA: TGCGCCAGCAGCTTGGGGGCAGGGGAGTCCCAGCATTTT.

J is TRBJ2-5 and V is TRBV7-9, with 7 positions matching TRBD2. From germline, CDR1 is SEHNR and CDR2 FQNEAQ (reference sequence). With V trimmed by 7 bases and J by 6 bases, 8 bases remained unmatched. The CDR3 has 13 residues. CDR3 nucleotide sequence: TGTGCCAGCAAACCCGGGAGCGGGAAGACCCAGTACTTC. Translation gives CASKPGSGKTQYF. The full variable domain, with the rest looked up from reference TRBV7-9 and TRBJ2-5, is DTGVSQNPRHKITKRGQNVTFRCDPISEHNRLYWYRQTLGQGPEFLTYFQNEAQLEKSRLLSDRFSAERPKGSFSTLEIQRTEQGDSAMYLCASKPGSGKTQYFGPGTRLLVL.

The chain combines TRBV3-1 (or the pseudogene TRBV3-2) with TRBJ2-7; 9 bases agree with TRBD1. The V and J ends lost 6 bases and 13 bases, in that order; junction bases with no gene match: 13. Looked up from germline, CDR1 is LGHDT and CDR2 is YNNKEL (reference sequence). The CDR3 has 13 residues. CDR3 in amino acids: CASSDPPRDRVYF. CDR3 coding DNA: TGTGCCAGCAGTGACCCCCCCCGGGACAGGGTATACTTC.

This clone was detected only a few times. The rearrangement uses TRBV12-3 or TRBV12-4 and TRBJ1-5, with D perhaps matching TRBD1 (6 bases). The V and J ends lost 5 bases and 7 bases respectively, with 9 bases between them. The length of the CDR3 is 12 residues. This CDR3 reads CASSTGYQPQHF. The CDR3 nucleotides read TGTGCCAGCAGTACAGGGTACCAGCCCCAGCATTTT.

The chain employs TRBV2 and TRBJ1-2; the D is unclear. Per germline, CDR1 SNHLY and CDR2 FYNNEI. V lost 2 bases and J lost 3, with 10 bases in between. This CDR3 has 14 amino acids. The CDR3 here is CASSEMNSYYGYTF. CDR3 DNA: TGTGCCAGCAGTGAAATGAACAGTTACTATGGCTACACCTTC.